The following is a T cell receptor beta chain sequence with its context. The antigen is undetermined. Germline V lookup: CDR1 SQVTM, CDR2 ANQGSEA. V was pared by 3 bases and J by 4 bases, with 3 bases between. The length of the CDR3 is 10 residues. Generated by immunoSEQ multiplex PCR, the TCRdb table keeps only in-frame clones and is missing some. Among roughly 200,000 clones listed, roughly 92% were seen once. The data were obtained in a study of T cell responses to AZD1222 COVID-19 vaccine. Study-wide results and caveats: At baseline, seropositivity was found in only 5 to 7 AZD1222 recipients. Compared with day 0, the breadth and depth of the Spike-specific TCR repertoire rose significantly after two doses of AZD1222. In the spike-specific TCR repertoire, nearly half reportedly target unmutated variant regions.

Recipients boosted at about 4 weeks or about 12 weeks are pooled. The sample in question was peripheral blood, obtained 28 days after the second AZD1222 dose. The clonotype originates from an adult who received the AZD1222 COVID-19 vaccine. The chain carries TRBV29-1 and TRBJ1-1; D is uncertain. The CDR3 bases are TGCAGCGTTGATAGCACTGAAGCTTTCTTT. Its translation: CSVDSTEAFF.